A selection of T cell receptor beta chains follows, all from one sample in a study of T cell responses to AZD1222 COVID-19 vaccine. Sequenced by immunoSEQ multiplex PCR; TCRdb stores in-frame clones only, minus some. The sample carries around 160,000 clones, around four fifths recorded once. The specimen comprised peripheral blood, sampled on day 0 of MenACWY control vaccination. These receptors all come from an adult in good health. CDR3s include the opening cysteine and the closing phenylalanine or tryptophan. Fields, in order: CDR3 length, J gene, V gene, CDR3 protein.

length: 14
J: TRBJ1-5
V: TRBV18
CDR3: CASSTTGGNQPQHF

length: 13
J: TRBJ1-2
V: TRBV4-1
CDR3: CASSQVEGSGYTF

length: 14
J: TRBJ2-3
V: TRBV11-3
CDR3: CASSLGDGTDTQYF

length: 16
J: TRBJ2-4
V: TRBV11-2
CDR3: CASSLSAALAKNIQYF

length: 13
J: TRBJ1-4
V: TRBV18
CDR3: CASSLDQIEKLFF

length: 13
J: TRBJ2-3
V: TRBV27
CDR3: CASSGTSTDTQYF

length: 15
J: TRBJ2-1
V: TRBV6-5
CDR3: CASSRRDRGNNEQFF

length: 15
J: TRBJ2-2
V: TRBV5-1
CDR3: CASSPLAANTGELFF

length: 19
J: TRBJ2-3
V: TRBV5-1
CDR3: CASSSPTGRDRASTDTQYF

length: 18
J: TRBJ1-1
V: TRBV12-2
CDR3: CASRRSLDRGPMNTEAFF

length: 14
J: TRBJ1-6
V: TRBV27
CDR3: CASSYGGLGSPLHF

length: 16
J: TRBJ2-1
V: TRBV5-1
CDR3: CASSFPTSGGHNEQFF

length: 16
J: TRBJ2-5
V: TRBV5-4
CDR3: CASMRSSGGSQKTQYF

length: 16
J: TRBJ2-1
V: TRBV4-1
CDR3: CASSQGRGVSYNEQFF

length: 15
J: TRBJ1-2
V: TRBV6-2/TRBV6-3
CDR3: CASSLRTGGPYGYTF

length: 14
J: TRBJ1-5
V: TRBV5-6
CDR3: CASSLGQANQPQHF

length: 13
J: TRBJ1-6
V: TRBV6-5
CDR3: CASSFRQESPLHF

length: 15
J: TRBJ1-6
V: TRBV7-8
CDR3: CASSLEQGRSSPLHF

length: 13
J: TRBJ2-4
V: TRBV15
CDR3: CATSRDALNIQYF

length: 16
J: TRBJ1-5
V: TRBV7-6
CDR3: CASSPGGGGGNQPQHF

length: 15
J: TRBJ2-3
V: TRBV6-4
CDR3: CASSVGTGDTDTQYF

length: 13
J: TRBJ2-2
V: TRBV5-6
CDR3: CASNWGLTGELFF

length: 13
J: TRBJ1-2
V: TRBV6-1
CDR3: CASSEAGNYGYTF

length: 15
J: TRBJ2-5
V: TRBV7-2
CDR3: CASSLTSGNQETQYF

length: 16
J: TRBJ2-5
V: TRBV27
CDR3: CANTKGRLANVKTQYF

length: 14
J: TRBJ2-5
V: TRBV15
CDR3: CATSRDRGQETQYF

length: 15
J: TRBJ1-3
V: TRBV6-5
CDR3: CASSTPRTGGNTIYF

length: 13
J: TRBJ1-5
V: TRBV7-8
CDR3: CASSPRQDQPQHF

length: 19
J: TRBJ1-2
V: TRBV2
CDR3: CASSEGRGSRRRPNYGYTF

length: 15
J: TRBJ1-1
V: TRBV7-6
CDR3: CASSPRQGGYTEAFF

length: 12
J: TRBJ1-2
V: TRBV5-4
CDR3: CASSPSNYGYTF

length: 13
J: TRBJ1-4
V: TRBV6-5
CDR3: CASSPEQGAGLFF

length: 14
J: TRBJ2-2
V: TRBV19
CDR3: CASSMGLNTGELFF

length: 14
J: TRBJ1-1
V: TRBV3-1/TRBV3-2
CDR3: CASSQEAGNTEAFF

length: 15
J: TRBJ1-2
V: TRBV7-8
CDR3: CASSQMRASWNGYTF

length: 16
J: TRBJ2-2
V: TRBV6-6
CDR3: CASSTYRGHVDGELFF

length: 14
J: TRBJ1-6
V: TRBV3-1/TRBV3-2
CDR3: CASSQGQIGSPLHF

length: 11
J: TRBJ1-1
V: TRBV12-3/TRBV12-4
CDR3: CASGDSFEAFF